Sequencing of this TCR beta chain was carried out in a study of T cell responses to AZD1222 COVID-19 vaccine. As for the study in general: Pooling was applied to second doses at about 4 or about 12 weeks.

With respect to this clone: Its antigen remains unidentified.

The V end lost 7 bases, the J end lost 0 bases, and 9 bases lay between the germline ends. The germline V gene encodes CDR1 SNHLY and CDR2 FYNNEI. This CDR3 region has 13 residues. TCRdb's copy holds only in-frame clones and misses some; the assay was immunoSEQ multiplex PCR. Of under 150,000 clones listed, 93% are singletons. Study-level points and caveats: It was only a handful of AZD1222 recipients who were seropositive at baseline. Reportedly, nearly half the spike-specific TCRs target unmutated variant regions. Two AZD1222 administrations were followed by greater Spike-specific TCR breadth and depth.

The receptor was isolated from an adult in good health. The chain has TRBV2 and TRBJ1-1, with no clear D. Sequences were derived from peripheral blood, sampled on day 0 of AZD1222 vaccination. CDR3 bases: TGTGCCAGCAACCGTGACATGAACACTGAAGCTTTCTTT. Translated, it gives CASNRDMNTEAFF.